This T cell receptor beta chain appears in the sequencing data of a study of cytomegalovirus exposure and HLA in healthy donors. As regards this clone: What it recognizes is unknown.

Trimming removed 5 bases from V and 2 bases from J; junction bases left unmatched: 5. This CDR3 has 14 residues. Germline values: CDR1 SEHNR, CDR2 FQNEAQ (reference sequence). The protocol was immunoSEQ multiplex PCR, while the TCRdb copy is restricted to in-frame clones and leaves out a portion. The data contain roughly 200,000 clones, around 86% of them singletons. Study conclusions and caveats: Cytomegalovirus-associated TCR beta chains were listed, numbering 164. Reported performance of the classifier showed diagnosis of cytomegalovirus status with high specificity and sensitivity.

This clonotype was sampled from a man aged 30 to 45 in good health and CMV-seropositive. J is TRBJ1-2 and V is TRBV7-9, with 7 bases that match TRBD1. The sequencing input was PBMCs. This CDR3 reads CASSRGTDNYGYTF. CDR3 coding DNA: TGTGCCAGCAGCCGAGGGACAGACAACTATGGCTACACCTTC.